This T cell receptor (beta chain) emerged from a study of T cells in Graves' hyperthyroidism and ophthalmopathy (dated by TCRdb to the late 2010s). Describing the broader study: Peripheral blood was sampled at the time of initial diagnosis, prior to any treatment. The paper describes TCR Vbeta CDR3 sequencing of 135 peripheral blood samples, made up of 40 to 45 ophthalmopathy patients, over 70 hyperthyroidism patients and 17 progressor patients. Prospective prediction of ophthalmopathy was tested in an independent validation cohort consisting of 18 to 20 hyperthyroidism patients and approximately 16 patients who later progressed to ophthalmopathy. Thyroid tissue and blood T-cell repertoires from over 5 Graves' hyperthyroidism patients were also compared in the study. Following sampling, methimazole starting at 30 mg daily was given to hyperthyroidism patients, and high-dose intravenous methylprednisolone was given to ophthalmopathy patients. The 75 to 100 discovery patients were divided at random into training and test sets in a 7:3 ratio. A discovery cohort of about a hundred patients, about 44 with Graves' ophthalmopathy and 55 to 65 with stable Graves' hyperthyroidism, was used to find distinguishing TCR V-J signatures.

In the ophthalmopathy patients, disease was moderately to severely active, with a Clinical Activity Score of 3 or more, a NOSPECS grade of 4 or more, and a duration of less than 3 months. The study excluded patients with uncontrolled infections, other autoimmune diseases, pregnancy or lactation. Diagnoses relied on clinical symptoms, serum thyroxine and TRAb, thyroid ultrasound and orbital computed tomography. PBMCs were separated from roughly 10 ml of fresh peripheral blood using Ficoll-Paque density gradient centrifugation. Total RNA was extracted with Trizol reagent, and quality was checked on an Agilent 2100 Bioanalyzer. Points the paper makes about the study in general: Most expanded thyroid clonotypes (frequency above 0.001) were also detected in blood, a finding suggesting that blood repertoires may reflect thyroid immune responses. In validation, the model predicted progression to ophthalmopathy a median of roughly 6.1 months before onset, with roughly 70% sensitivity and roughly 72% specificity. Sample size was not statistically predetermined, and investigators were not blinded to group allocation. A model built on a 13 V-J signature distinguished ophthalmopathy from stable hyperthyroidism, reaching roughly 88% sensitivity and 81.08% specificity in cross-validation and 80%/75% in testing.

TCR beta CDR3 regions were amplified from RNA transcripts. The TCR CDR3 was subjected to a first round of RT-PCR using the HTBI primer set and the Qiagen OneStep RT-PCR kit. Libraries were constructed in a second round of multiplex PCR, after which size selection and purification were carried out. Paired-end sequencing of the libraries was performed with 100 bp reads on an Illumina HiSeq2000. In the source study's methods: Raw data were processed with SOAPnuke, discarding reads with adapters, uncalled bases, mean Phred below 15, or no exact constant-primer or identifier match. COPE v1.2.5 was used to merge high-quality paired reads, and clonotypes were defined as unique nucleotide sequences. MiTCR v1.1 was used to align the clonotypes against IMGT TRBV, TRBD and TRBJ reference segments. The analysis was restricted to V-J combinations with a frequency above 0.0001, which together covered over 99% of the repertoires. A TCS score was defined as the ratio between F50 (clonal expansion) and ExV (chaos), using BLOSUM62-based TCRdist between CDR3 peptides within each V-J. Welch's t-statistics and random forest reduced 500 to 550 V-J features to roughly 13, which were used in a naive Bayes classifier (R e1071). TCRdb reanalyzed the raw reads on its own, using fastp at Q25 for trimming and MiXCR for clone calling, and kept in-frame beta chains. Every CDR3 protein is listed once, alongside the most common genes and DNA of its rows. The V and J calls were determined by TCRdb, not by the authors. In this sample the table shows about 600,000 distinct CDR3 sequences, about a sixth of which occur a single time. The top ten constitute 3% to 4% of the sample.

In this sample, this clonotype turned up many times. Its antigen target is currently unknown. No clone much larger than this one lies a single base away; base qualities are absent. This receptor was obtained from a woman in her thirties or forties with Graves' ophthalmopathy. The specimen sequenced was blood.

For the CDR3, the sequence is CASSQLGSGQHNEQFF. The nucleotide sequence reads TGTGCCAGCAGCCAACTGGGTAGCGGACAACACAATGAGCAGTTCTTC. The V and J segments used are TRBV3-1 and TRBJ2-1, with TRBD2 tentatively as D gene (6 bases match). CDR1 and CDR2 are drawn from the germline V gene (reference sequence): LGHDT, YNNKEL. The CDR3 has 16 amino acids, counting the end cysteine and phenylalanine. Only CDR3 DNA remains: 48 bases, in frame from the first base. V loses 2 bases, J loses 5 bases, and the germline ends lie 16 bases apart.